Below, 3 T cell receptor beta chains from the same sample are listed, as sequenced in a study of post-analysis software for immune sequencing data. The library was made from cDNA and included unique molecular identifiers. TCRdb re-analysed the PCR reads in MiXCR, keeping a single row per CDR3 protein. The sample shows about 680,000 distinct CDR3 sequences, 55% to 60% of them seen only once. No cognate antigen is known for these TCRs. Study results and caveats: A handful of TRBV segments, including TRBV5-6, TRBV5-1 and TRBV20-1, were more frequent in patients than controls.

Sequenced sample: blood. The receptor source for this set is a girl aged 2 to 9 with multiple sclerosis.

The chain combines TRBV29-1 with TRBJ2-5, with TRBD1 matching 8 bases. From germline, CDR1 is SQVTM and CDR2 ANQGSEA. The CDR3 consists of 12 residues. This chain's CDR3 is CSTQGAGETQYF. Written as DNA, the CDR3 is TGCAGTACCCAGGGGGCCGGGGAGACCCAGTACTTC.

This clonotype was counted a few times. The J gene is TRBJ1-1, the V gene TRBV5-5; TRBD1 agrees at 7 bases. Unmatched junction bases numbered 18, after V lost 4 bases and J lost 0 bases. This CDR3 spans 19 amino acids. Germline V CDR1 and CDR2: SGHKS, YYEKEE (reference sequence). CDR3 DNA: TGTGCCAGCAGCCCAGGGGGTATGTCAGGGGCTTACATGAACACTGAAGCTTTCTTT. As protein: CASSPGGMSGAYMNTEAFF.

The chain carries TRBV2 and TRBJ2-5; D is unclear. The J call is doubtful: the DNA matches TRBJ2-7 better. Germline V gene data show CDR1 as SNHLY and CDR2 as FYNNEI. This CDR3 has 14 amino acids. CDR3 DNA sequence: TGTGCCAGGAGGAGCCGCTCCCTAGGTAACGAGCAGTACTTC. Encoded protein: CARRSRSLGNEQYF.